The T cell receptor beta chain under discussion was sequenced for a study of cytomegalovirus exposure and HLA in healthy donors. Study findings and constraints: High sensitivity and specificity were reportedly achieved when the classifier diagnosed cytomegalovirus status.

Comment on this clone: Its antigen is as yet unknown.

This CDR3 comprises 14 residues. The germline gives CDR1 SGHTA, CDR2 FQGNSA. After removal of 4 bases from V and 6 bases from J, the junction contained 8 bases not matched to a gene. PCR was performed using 60 Vbeta and 13 Jbeta primers. Data came from immunoSEQ multiplex PCR; TCRdb stores just in-frame clones and leaves some out. This table has about 140,000 clones, 84% appearing once. What was sequenced was PBMCs. This chain joins TRBV7-2 and TRBJ1-1, with 7 bases identical to TRBD1. The clonotype originates from a boy under 10 years old in good health and CMV-seronegative. The CDR3 sequence: CASSSLQGSAEAFF. The CDR3 DNA sequence: TGTGCCAGCAGCTCCCTACAGGGGTCCGCTGAAGCTTTCTTT.